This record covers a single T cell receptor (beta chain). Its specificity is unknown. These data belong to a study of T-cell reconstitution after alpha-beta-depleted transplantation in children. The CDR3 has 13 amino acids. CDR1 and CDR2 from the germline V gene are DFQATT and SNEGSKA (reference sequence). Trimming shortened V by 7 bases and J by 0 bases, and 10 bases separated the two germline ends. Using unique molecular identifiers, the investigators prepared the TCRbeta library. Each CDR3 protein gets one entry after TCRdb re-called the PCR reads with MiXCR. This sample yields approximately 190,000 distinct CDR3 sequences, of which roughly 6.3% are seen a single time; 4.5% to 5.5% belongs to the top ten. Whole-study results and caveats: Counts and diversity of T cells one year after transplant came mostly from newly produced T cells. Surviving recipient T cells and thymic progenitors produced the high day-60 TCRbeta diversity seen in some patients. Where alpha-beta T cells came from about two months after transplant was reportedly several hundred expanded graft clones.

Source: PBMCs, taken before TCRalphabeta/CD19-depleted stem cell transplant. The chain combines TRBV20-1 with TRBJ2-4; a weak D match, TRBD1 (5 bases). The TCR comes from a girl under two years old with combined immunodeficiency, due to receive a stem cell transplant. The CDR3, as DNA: TGCAGTGGCAGGGCACTAGCCAAAAACATTCAGTACTTC. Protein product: CSGRALAKNIQYF.